The subject of this entry is one T cell receptor (beta chain). Its antigen is currently unknown. Analyses pooled second doses at about 4 or about 12 weeks. This CDR3 contains 16 residues. Per germline, CDR1 LGHDT and CDR2 YNNKEL (reference sequence). Trimming pared 4 bases from V and 3 bases from J, leaving 18 bases between. The sample belongs to a study of T cell responses to AZD1222 COVID-19 vaccine. Study-level findings and limits: The study found Spike-specific TCR breadth and depth rose after two AZD1222 doses. At baseline, seropositivity was found in only a handful of AZD1222 recipients. The donor group comprised mostly white British people and more females; the analysis possibly underestimated clonal diversity.

Clones were sequenced by immunoSEQ multiplex PCR, and TCRdb holds only the in-frame ones, with some missing. The sample consists of 91,000 or so clones, approximately 90% of them appearing once. V and J are TRBV3-1 (or the pseudogene TRBV3-2) and TRBJ1-2; D gene uncertain. Specimen: peripheral blood, collected 28 days after the second AZD1222 dose. The TCR originated in an adult who received the AZD1222 COVID-19 vaccine. CDR3 residues: CASSPRHALADYGYTF. CDR3 nucleotides: TGTGCCAGCAGCCCGAGACACGCCCTCGCGGACTATGGCTACACCTTC.